The sequence of this T cell receptor (beta chain) was determined in a study of T cell responses to AZD1222 COVID-19 vaccine. Study-wide results and caveats: Reportedly, nearly half of unique spike TCRs recognized epitopes outside B.1.351/B.1.1.7 mutations. Clonal diversity may have been underestimated, and the donors were mostly white British, with more females than males. Mapped onto spike, vaccine-associated CD4 TCRs spanned it and were dominant at 160-218 and 743-854.

Of note for this clone: Its antigen is still unknown.

Some clones are missing from TCRdb's copy, which holds only in-frame ones; the method was immunoSEQ multiplex PCR. The table shows tens of thousands of clones, with approximately 88% occurring only once. The CDR3 loop spans 14 amino acids. CDR1 and CDR2 from the germline V gene are SEHNR and FQNEAQ (reference sequence). V lost 1 base and J lost 7, with 14 bases in between. The sample was peripheral blood, taken 28 days after the second AZD1222 dose. V usage is TRBV7-9 and J usage is TRBJ2-7; D tentatively reads TRBD1 or TRBD2 (5 bases each). This receptor was identified in an adult who received the AZD1222 COVID-19 vaccine. CDR3: CASSLVQGDGEQYF. The CDR3 DNA is TGTGCCAGCAGCTTAGTTCAGGGAGACGGAGAGCAGTACTTC.